A selection of T cell receptor beta chains follows, all from one sample in a study of T-cell memory formation after mild COVID-19. TCRdb reprocessed the 5' RACE reads with MiXCR, giving one entry per CDR3 protein. The sample has a few hundred thousand distinct CDR3 sequences, around 25% seen once. The material sequenced was PBMCs or a T cell subset sorted from them (not recorded which). The receptors shown here come from an adult woman who had mild COVID-19 (a few samples of this study predate the infection). Cell type and time point are not known. Both conserved end residues are part of each CDR3. Fields, in order: D gene, J gene, clone size, V gene, CDR3 DNA, CDR3 protein. A D gene is named only where the DNA matches it firmly. For some rows the clone size is stated as once, few or many, or as a class when expanded; others skip it.

d_gene: TRBD1; j_gene: TRBJ2-3; abundance: .; v_gene: TRBV5-8; CDR3nt: TGTGCCAGCAGCGACCTCTTGAGACAGGGGACGTTCACAGATACGCAGTATTTT; CDR3aa: CASSDLLRQGTFTDTQYF
d_gene: .; j_gene: TRBJ1-1; abundance: few; v_gene: TRBV6-5; CDR3nt: TGTGCCAGCAGTTCGGGGGTTGGCACTGAAGCTTTCTTT; CDR3aa: CASSSGVGTEAFF
d_gene: TRBD1; j_gene: TRBJ1-5; abundance: few; v_gene: TRBV20-1; CDR3nt: TGCAGTGCTCGTTTACAGGGGGCCAAACAGCCCCAGCATTTT; CDR3aa: CSARLQGAKQPQHF
d_gene: .; j_gene: TRBJ2-2; abundance: few; v_gene: TRBV5-4; CDR3nt: TGTGCCAGCAGCTTCGCGTCCTTGAACACCGGGGAGCTGTTTTTT; CDR3aa: CASSFASLNTGELFF
d_gene: TRBD2; j_gene: TRBJ2-1; abundance: few; v_gene: TRBV4-3; CDR3nt: TGCGCCAGCAGCCATCGACTAGCGGGAGGCCCTAATGAGCAGTTCTTC; CDR3aa: CASSHRLAGGPNEQFF
d_gene: .; j_gene: TRBJ2-7; abundance: few; v_gene: TRBV7-9; CDR3nt: TGTGCCAGCAGCTTAGGGACCCTCGAGCAGTACTTC; CDR3aa: CASSLGTLEQYF
d_gene: .; j_gene: TRBJ2-3; abundance: few; v_gene: TRBV9; CDR3nt: TGTGCCAGCAGCGCCCGGGTACGAGGGAGTAGCACAGATACGCAGTATTTT; CDR3aa: CASSARVRGSSTDTQYF
d_gene: .; j_gene: TRBJ1-1; abundance: few; v_gene: TRBV3-1; CDR3nt: TGTGCCAGCAGCCAAGAGAGGAATACTGAAGCTTTCTTT; CDR3aa: CASSQERNTEAFF
d_gene: .; j_gene: TRBJ2-7; abundance: .; v_gene: TRBV6-1; CDR3nt: TGTGCCAGCAGTGAAGGCCCGCGAGGGGTCGGGTCCTACGAGCAGTACTTC; CDR3aa: CASSEGPRGVGSYEQYF
d_gene: .; j_gene: TRBJ2-1; abundance: few; v_gene: TRBV5-5; CDR3nt: TGTGCCAGCAGAGGGGAAAATGAGCAGTTCTTC; CDR3aa: CASRGENEQFF
d_gene: TRBD1; j_gene: TRBJ2-3; abundance: .; v_gene: TRBV24-1; CDR3nt: TGTGCCACCAGTGACCAAAAATCTCAGGGGGTTGATACGCAGTATTTT; CDR3aa: CATSDQKSQGVDTQYF
d_gene: TRBD2; j_gene: TRBJ2-1; abundance: .; v_gene: TRBV30; CDR3nt: TGTGCCTGGAGTGTACTACTAGCGCCCTCCTACAATGAGCAGTTCTTC; CDR3aa: CAWSVLLAPSYNEQFF
d_gene: .; j_gene: TRBJ1-5; abundance: few; v_gene: TRBV20-1; CDR3nt: TGCAGTGCTAGTCCAAACAGTCCTAATCAGCCCCAGCATTTT; CDR3aa: CSASPNSPNQPQHF
d_gene: .; j_gene: TRBJ2-1; abundance: .; v_gene: TRBV13; CDR3nt: TGTGCCAGCAGCCCTCGCGGTAGCGCAAACAATGAGCAGTTCTTC; CDR3aa: CASSPRGSANNEQFF
d_gene: TRBD2; j_gene: TRBJ2-2; abundance: .; v_gene: TRBV3-1; CDR3nt: TGTGCCAGCAGCCGGGGACTAGCGGGACTCACCGGGGAGCTGTTTTTT; CDR3aa: CASSRGLAGLTGELFF
d_gene: .; j_gene: TRBJ2-1; abundance: .; v_gene: TRBV2; CDR3nt: TGTGCCAGCACAACCGAGGGACAAGAGTACAATGAGCAGTTCTTC; CDR3aa: CASTTEGQEYNEQFF
d_gene: TRBD1; j_gene: TRBJ1-1; abundance: .; v_gene: TRBV10-3; CDR3nt: TGTGCCACCGGGACAGGGGTTCGGTACACTGAAGCTTTCTTT; CDR3aa: CATGTGVRYTEAFF
d_gene: .; j_gene: TRBJ2-7; abundance: .; v_gene: TRBV20-1; CDR3nt: TGCAGTGCTAGAGCGGGGCGGGGACCCTACGAGCAGTACTTC; CDR3aa: CSARAGRGPYEQYF
d_gene: TRBD2; j_gene: TRBJ2-3; abundance: .; v_gene: TRBV29-1; CDR3nt: TGCAGCGTTGAAGGGCTAGCGGGGCCTGGTGGCACAGATACGCAGTATTTT; CDR3aa: CSVEGLAGPGGTDTQYF
d_gene: .; j_gene: TRBJ2-3; abundance: few; v_gene: TRBV29-1; CDR3nt: TGCAGCGTTGAAGACGGGACTTATACGCAGTATTTT; CDR3aa: CSVEDGTYTQYF
d_gene: .; j_gene: TRBJ2-7; abundance: .; v_gene: TRBV12-3/TRBV12-4; CDR3nt: TGTGCCAGCAGACTCGGATCAACCTGGGGCGAGCAGTACTTC; CDR3aa: CASRLGSTWGEQYF
d_gene: TRBD1; j_gene: TRBJ1-6; abundance: .; v_gene: TRBV7-9; CDR3nt: TGTGCCAGCAGCTTAGGGGCTATTGGACAGGCTAATTCACCCCTCCACTTT; CDR3aa: CASSLGAIGQANSPLHF
d_gene: .; j_gene: TRBJ2-3; abundance: .; v_gene: TRBV7-3; CDR3nt: TGTGCCAGCAGCATATCACAGCGAGATACGCAGTATTTT; CDR3aa: CASSISQRDTQYF
d_gene: .; j_gene: TRBJ1-1; abundance: .; v_gene: TRBV25-1; CDR3nt: TGTGCCAGCAGTGAGCCAGGGGTGAAGGAGGATGAAGCTTTCTTT; CDR3aa: CASSEPGVKEDEAFF
d_gene: TRBD1; j_gene: TRBJ1-1; abundance: few; v_gene: TRBV5-1; CDR3nt: TGCGCCAGCGGATTCAAACAGGGGGCGAACACTGAAGCTTTCTTT; CDR3aa: CASGFKQGANTEAFF
d_gene: TRBD1; j_gene: TRBJ1-2; abundance: few; v_gene: TRBV5-1; CDR3nt: TGCGCCAGCAGCTTTGCCGGGACAGGAAGATATGGCTACACCTTC; CDR3aa: CASSFAGTGRYGYTF
d_gene: TRBD1; j_gene: TRBJ2-5; abundance: few; v_gene: TRBV15; CDR3nt: TGTGCCACCAGCAGAGCGGGGGCAGGGGGCATGGAGACCCAGTACTTC; CDR3aa: CATSRAGAGGMETQYF
d_gene: .; j_gene: TRBJ2-1; abundance: few; v_gene: TRBV5-1; CDR3nt: TGCGCCAGCAGCCCAGTTCAGGGAGCGTCTGAGCAGTTCTTC; CDR3aa: CASSPVQGASEQFF
d_gene: .; j_gene: TRBJ2-3; abundance: few; v_gene: TRBV6-2/TRBV6-3; CDR3nt: TGTGCCAGCAGTCCGACGGAGTGGGATACGCAGTATTTT; CDR3aa: CASSPTEWDTQYF
d_gene: TRBD1; j_gene: TRBJ2-7; abundance: .; v_gene: TRBV15; CDR3nt: TGTGCCACCAGCAGCCGGGACAGGGTGTTCGAGCAGTACTTC; CDR3aa: CATSSRDRVFEQYF
d_gene: TRBD1; j_gene: TRBJ2-2; abundance: .; v_gene: TRBV24-1; CDR3nt: TGTGCCACCAGTGAGACGGGACAGGGGGGGTTGAACACCGGGGAGCTGTTTTTT; CDR3aa: CATSETGQGGLNTGELFF
d_gene: TRBD1; j_gene: TRBJ2-7; abundance: .; v_gene: TRBV10-3; CDR3nt: TGTGCCATCAGCAAGGCGGGGACAGGGGATTCCCACGAGCAGTACTTC; CDR3aa: CAISKAGTGDSHEQYF
d_gene: TRBD2; j_gene: TRBJ2-1; abundance: .; v_gene: TRBV7-3; CDR3nt: TGTGCCAGCAGCCATGGTTTGCTAGCGGGAGGGAATGAGCAGTTCTTC; CDR3aa: CASSHGLLAGGNEQFF
d_gene: TRBD1; j_gene: TRBJ1-1; abundance: few; v_gene: TRBV7-9; CDR3nt: TGTGCCAGCAGCTTAGACAGACAGGGGGCCTATGTTAACACTGAAGCTTTCTTT; CDR3aa: CASSLDRQGAYVNTEAFF
d_gene: .; j_gene: TRBJ1-2; abundance: .; v_gene: TRBV7-2; CDR3nt: TGTGCCAGCAGCTTAGGGGACCGTAGCTATGGCTACACCTTC; CDR3aa: CASSLGDRSYGYTF
d_gene: .; j_gene: TRBJ2-5; abundance: many; v_gene: TRBV5-1; CDR3nt: TGCGCCAGCAGCTTGGGCCAGCGTCAAGAGACCCAGTACTTC; CDR3aa: CASSLGQRQETQYF
d_gene: .; j_gene: TRBJ1-5; abundance: .; v_gene: TRBV12-3/TRBV12-4; CDR3nt: TGTGCCAGCAGTTCTATCGGGACGATAGGCCAGCCCCAGCATTTT; CDR3aa: CASSSIGTIGQPQHF
d_gene: TRBD1; j_gene: TRBJ1-1; abundance: once; v_gene: TRBV5-1; CDR3nt: TGCGCCAGCAGCTTCCGGACAGGATACACTGAAGCTTTATTT; CDR3aa: CASSFRTGYTEALF
d_gene: TRBD1; j_gene: TRBJ1-2; abundance: few; v_gene: TRBV5-1; CDR3nt: TGCGCCAGCAGCGGATCCACACAGGGGGGCTATGGCTACACCTTC; CDR3aa: CASSGSTQGGYGYTF
d_gene: .; j_gene: TRBJ1-1; abundance: few; v_gene: TRBV12-3/TRBV12-4; CDR3nt: TGTGCCAGCAGCCCGGGGACACCCATTGAAGCTTTCTTT; CDR3aa: CASSPGTPIEAFF
d_gene: TRBD1; j_gene: TRBJ2-1; abundance: few; v_gene: TRBV7-3; CDR3nt: TGTGCCAGCAGCCTAGGACAGGGTCATGAGCAGTTCTTC; CDR3aa: CASSLGQGHEQFF
d_gene: .; j_gene: TRBJ1-4; abundance: .; v_gene: TRBV4-2; CDR3nt: TGTGCCAGCAGCCAAGCCCCGGGAGGGGATGGCGAAAAACTGTTTTTT; CDR3aa: CASSQAPGGDGEKLFF
d_gene: .; j_gene: TRBJ1-3; abundance: .; v_gene: TRBV15; CDR3nt: TGTGCCACCAGCAGAGGCGGGGACGCAAACACCATATATTTT; CDR3aa: CATSRGGDANTIYF
d_gene: TRBD1; j_gene: TRBJ2-7; abundance: few; v_gene: TRBV18; CDR3nt: TGTGCCAGCTCCCCCTACTCCGGGACAGAACCTTACGAGCAGTACTTC; CDR3aa: CASSPYSGTEPYEQYF
d_gene: .; j_gene: TRBJ2-7; abundance: .; v_gene: TRBV18; CDR3nt: TGTGCCAGCTCACCACCAAAGACGAAGAGGGGTTACGAGCAGTACTTC; CDR3aa: CASSPPKTKRGYEQYF
d_gene: .; j_gene: TRBJ2-5; abundance: few; v_gene: TRBV15; CDR3nt: TGTGCCACCAGCAGAGATCAGAGGGTAAAGAAAGAGACCCAGTACTTC; CDR3aa: CATSRDQRVKKETQYF
d_gene: TRBD1; j_gene: TRBJ2-1; abundance: .; v_gene: TRBV6-9; CDR3nt: TGTGCCAGCAGTTACCGACAGGGGGCATCTTACAATGAGCATTTCTTC; CDR3aa: CASSYRQGASYNEHFF
d_gene: .; j_gene: TRBJ2-7; abundance: few; v_gene: TRBV6-1; CDR3nt: TGTGCCAGCGGAAGCACGTGGACGGCATACGAGCAGTACTTC; CDR3aa: CASGSTWTAYEQYF
d_gene: TRBD1; j_gene: TRBJ2-7; abundance: few; v_gene: TRBV28; CDR3nt: TGTGCCAGCAGCGCACCTCCGGGACAGGGACCCTACGAGCAGTACTTC; CDR3aa: CASSAPPGQGPYEQYF
d_gene: .; j_gene: TRBJ1-6; abundance: few; v_gene: TRBV7-8; CDR3nt: TGTGCCAGCAGCCTCATAGGGCAGGGTTCACCCCTCCACTTT; CDR3aa: CASSLIGQGSPLHF
d_gene: TRBD2; j_gene: TRBJ2-4; abundance: few; v_gene: TRBV20-1; CDR3nt: TGCAGTGCTAAGGGAGGGCCCCAAAACATTCAGTACTTC; CDR3aa: CSAKGGPQNIQYF
d_gene: .; j_gene: TRBJ2-1; abundance: .; v_gene: TRBV7-6; CDR3nt: TGTGCCAGCAGCTTAGAGGCGGCTCTTGAGCAGTTCTTC; CDR3aa: CASSLEAALEQFF
d_gene: .; j_gene: TRBJ1-1; abundance: .; v_gene: TRBV2; CDR3nt: TGTGCCAGCAGGAGGACAATGAACACTGAAGCTTTCTTT; CDR3aa: CASRRTMNTEAFF
d_gene: .; j_gene: TRBJ1-5; abundance: .; v_gene: TRBV20-1; CDR3nt: TGCAGTGCTAGAGATGATCAGGGACAAGGCAATCAGCCCCAGCATTTT; CDR3aa: CSARDDQGQGNQPQHF
d_gene: .; j_gene: TRBJ2-7; abundance: many; v_gene: TRBV5-1; CDR3nt: TGCGCCAGCAGCTTGGGGAGGGATTTCGAGCAGTACTTC; CDR3aa: CASSLGRDFEQYF